This entry describes one TCR beta chain. Its recognized antigen is unknown. There are no base qualities to consult, and no much larger clone falls within one base. The record originates from a study of ipilimumab plus nivolumab after autologous stem cell transplantation (dated by TCRdb to about 2021). About the investigation overall: The median number of doses received by trial patients was 5 for ipilimumab and about 8 for nivolumab. High-risk transplant-naive patients and patients relapsing within 3 years of a first autologous transplant were included in the myeloma cohort. Patients undergoing autologous transplant for high-risk diffuse large B cell lymphoma, mature T cell lymphoma, or multiple myeloma were enrolled in the trial. The intent-to-treat population of the trial consisted of 30 to 35 patients.

Receptor libraries were prepared by the immunoSEQ multiplex PCR assay. Not all clones reach the TCRdb copy of this immuneACCESS table, which keeps in-frame sequences only. Checked studies attribute under half of the gap to unresolved V genes and leave the rest unexplained. For this sample there are roughly 45,000 clones; roughly 88% appear just once. The ten top clones hold about 0.97% of the sample. What the research found in general, with its limitations: The authors concluded that combined checkpoint inhibition appeared tolerable when used as consolidation after transplant. The authors stated that profiles of the T cell receptor repertoire, regulatory T cell phenotype and gut microbiota provided a biologic rationale for studying this approach further.

V is cut back by 7 bases and J by 6 bases, with 4 bases in the junction unmatched. From a lookup of the germline V gene, CDR1 and CDR2 are MDHEN and SYDVKM. Including the terminal cysteine and phenylalanine, the CDR3 comprises 12 residues. The CDR3 DNA has 36 bases and is translated from base 1. Starting 14 to 28 days after the autologous transplant, patients began checkpoint therapy, which included ipilimumab at 1 mg/kg intravenously on day 1 of selected weeks. Nivolumab was administered at 3 mg/kg intravenously on day 1 of weeks 1, 4, 7, 10, and every two weeks through week 26. The study was a Phase Ib clinical trial testing combined checkpoint inhibition with ipilimumab and nivolumab as consolidation after autologous stem cell transplantation.

This TCR was sampled from a male donor with multiple myeloma. This receptor chain uses TRBV28 and TRBJ1-2, with 8 middle bases fitting TRBD1. Specimen: PBMCs, collected in a trial of ipilimumab plus nivolumab as post-transplant consolidation. The DNA sequence follows: TGTGCCAGCACTCAGACAGGGGATGGCTACACCTTC. The encoded protein is CASTQTGDGYTF.